The source of this T cell receptor (beta chain) is a study of OX40 agonist ivuxolimab in advanced cancers. Turning to the study itself: The study gave patients intravenous ivuxolimab at 0.01 to 10 mg/kg every 2 weeks.

V trimming: 4 bases; J trimming: 4 bases; junction bases outside the gene matches: 8. This CDR3 region has 15 residues. Germline assignment: CDR1 LNHDA and CDR2 SQIVND (reference sequence). Assay used: immunoSEQ multiplex PCR; TCRdb lists only in-frame clones, some missing. In the table there are 50,000 to 70,000 clones, around 84% of which are singletons. The sequence came from an adult with an advanced solid tumor such as melanoma, head and neck, liver or kidney cancer. The chain joins TRBV19 to TRBJ1-2; 8 positions match TRBD1. The specimen was CD4+ or CD8+ T cells sorted from blood, collected in a trial of the OX40 agonist ivuxolimab. The CDR3: CASSTRRTGSYGYTF. The DNA of the CDR3 is TGTGCCAGTAGTACAAGAAGGACAGGGTCCTATGGCTACACCTTC.